These T cell receptor beta chains were read from a single sample in a study of patients and donors after allogeneic stem cell transplantation. Each CDR3 protein gets one entry after TCRdb re-called the RT-PCR reads with MiXCR. Altogether 200,000 to 250,000 distinct CDR3 sequences are present, roughly 14% being singletons, with the ten largest covering 11%. The material sequenced was blood, either unsorted or a sorted T cell fraction (not recorded which). These receptors came from a human donor who was either an allogeneic HSCT recipient or a stem cell or donor lymphocyte infusion donor (not recorded which). It is not recorded whose cells these are; they may come from a transplant donor. Each CDR3 is given with its conserved first and last residue. D genes are given only for firm matches. Not all rows give a size; the values are once, few, many and, for expanded clones, a class.

TRBJ2-7	TRBV11-2	13	many	.	TGTGCCAGCAGCTTAGCGAGGGTCTCCGAGCAGTACTTC	CASSLARVSEQYF
TRBJ2-1	TRBV20-1	18	.	TRBD2	TGCAGTGCTAGACTCGGGACTAGCGGGAGTTTGGGTAGTAATGAGCAGTTCTTC	CSARLGTSGSLGSNEQFF
TRBJ1-4	TRBV28	14	many	TRBD1	TGTGCCAGCAGCTCGGACAGGGGAGGGGAAAAACTGTTTTTT	CASSSDRGGEKLFF
TRBJ1-2	TRBV15	12	many	.	TGTGCCACCGAACCACTCGACTATGGCTACACCTTC	CATEPLDYGYTF
TRBJ2-1	TRBV11-3	15	few	TRBD2	TGTGCCAGCAGGGCGGGGGCTAGCGGGAGGAATGAGCAGTTCTTC	CASRAGASGRNEQFF
TRBJ2-1	TRBV5-1	16	few	.	TGCGCCAGCAGCCCCGGGGCGGGACTCCTATACAATGAGCAGTTCTTC	CASSPGAGLLYNEQFF
TRBJ1-5	TRBV7-2	16	many	TRBD1	TGTGCCAGCAGCTTAGGCAGGGGGCGTTTAAATCAGCCCCAGCATTTT	CASSLGRGRLNQPQHF
TRBJ2-1	TRBV7-2	15	.	.	TGTGCCAGCAGACGACAGCACAACAACTACAATGAGCAGTTCTTC	CASRRQHNNYNEQFF
TRBJ2-7	TRBV11-3	15	.	TRBD1	TGTGCCAGCAGCTTCTTGGGGGGGACAGGGGCCGAGCAGTACTTC	CASSFLGGTGAEQYF
TRBJ2-7	TRBV28	15	few	.	TGTGCCAGCAGCCTACATGATTCCGGGGTCCACGAGCAGTACTTC	CASSLHDSGVHEQYF
TRBJ1-1	TRBV5-6	13	.	.	TGTGCCAGCAGCTTAAACCTACAGGGTGAAGCTTTCTTT	CASSLNLQGEAFF
TRBJ2-5	TRBV29-1	12	few	TRBD1	TGCAGCGCCGCGACAGGGTTGAAGACCCAGTACTTC	CSAATGLKTQYF
TRBJ2-2	TRBV29-1	14	many	TRBD2	TGCAGCGTCCTGACTAGCGGGGACCCCGGGGAGCTGTTTTTT	CSVLTSGDPGELFF
TRBJ1-3	TRBV10-3	17	.	TRBD1	TGTGCCATCAGTGACCCGGACAGGGAATACTCTGGAAACACCATATATTTT	CAISDPDREYSGNTIYF
TRBJ2-7	TRBV5-1	14	many	.	TGCGCCAGCAGCTTGGGGGGGACGGCCTACGAGCAGTACTTC	CASSLGGTAYEQYF
TRBJ2-7	TRBV3-1	12	few	.	TGTGCCAGCAGCCAAGTAGGAGGCGAGCAGTACTTC	CASSQVGGEQYF
TRBJ2-6	TRBV2	15	.	.	TGTGCCAGCAGTACACAGGGCTTTGGGGCCAACGTCCTGACTTTC	CASSTQGFGANVLTF
TRBJ2-1	TRBV6-1	17	few	.	TGTGCCAGCAGTCCACGGTCAGGGCAGCTTTCCTACAATGAGCAGTTCTTC	CASSPRSGQLSYNEQFF
TRBJ1-3	TRBV6-1	16	many	.	TGTGCCAGCAGTGAGGGGGCGGCGAGCTCTGGAAACACCATATATTTT	CASSEGAASSGNTIYF
TRBJ2-7	TRBV4-1	15	few	TRBD1	TGCGCCAGCAGCCAACGGGACAGGGATGGGTACGAGCAGTACTTC	CASSQRDRDGYEQYF
TRBJ1-4	TRBV29-1	12	.	.	TGCAGCGTTGTTGTGGCAGGGGCAAAACTGTTTTTT	CSVVVAGAKLFF
TRBJ2-7	TRBV6-1	13	.	.	TGTGCCAGCAGCCGGACCGTCCAATACGAGCAGTACTTC	CASSRTVQYEQYF
TRBJ2-7	TRBV2	15	many	TRBD1	TGTGCCAGCAGTGCGGACAGGGGGAGCTCCTACGAGCAGTACTTC	CASSADRGSSYEQYF
TRBJ1-2	TRBV29-1	11	.	.	TGCAGCGTTGAAGGATCATATGGCTACACCTTC	CSVEGSYGYTF
TRBJ2-7	TRBV13	14	few	.	TGTGCCAGCAGCTTAGCACCCGGCTCCTACGAGCAGTACTTC	CASSLAPGSYEQYF
TRBJ2-1	TRBV11-3	15	.	.	TGTGCCAGCAGCTTACAGCGGAGAAGCTACAATGAGCAGTTCTTC	CASSLQRRSYNEQFF
TRBJ2-5	TRBV14	13	many	.	TGTGCCAGCAGCCAAGACAGGGAAGAGACCCAGTACTTC	CASSQDREETQYF
TRBJ2-2	TRBV20-1	15	many	.	TGCAGTGCTACCGATCCGGGGGTGGGCACCGGGGAGCTGTTTTTT	CSATDPGVGTGELFF
TRBJ2-3	TRBV5-6	15	few	.	TGTGCCAGCAGCTTGCTGACAGTAGACACAGATACGCAGTATTTT	CASSLLTVDTDTQYF